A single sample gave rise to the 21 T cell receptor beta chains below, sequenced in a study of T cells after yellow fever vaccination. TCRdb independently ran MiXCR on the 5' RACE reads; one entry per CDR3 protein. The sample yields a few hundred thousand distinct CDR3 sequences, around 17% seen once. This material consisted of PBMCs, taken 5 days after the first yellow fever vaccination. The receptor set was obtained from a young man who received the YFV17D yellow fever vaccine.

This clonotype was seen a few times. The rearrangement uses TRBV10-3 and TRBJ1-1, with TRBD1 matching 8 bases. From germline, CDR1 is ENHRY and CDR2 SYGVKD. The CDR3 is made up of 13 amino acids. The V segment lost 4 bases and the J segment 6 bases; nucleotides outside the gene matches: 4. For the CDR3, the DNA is TGTGCCATCAGTGGTGTACAGGGGGCTGAAGCTTTCTTT. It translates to CAISGVQGAEAFF.

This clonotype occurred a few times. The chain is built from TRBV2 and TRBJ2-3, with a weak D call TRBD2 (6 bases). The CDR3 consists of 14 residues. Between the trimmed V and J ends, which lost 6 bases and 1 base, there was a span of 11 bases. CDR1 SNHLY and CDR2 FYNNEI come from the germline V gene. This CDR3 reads CASRSGLRTDTQYF. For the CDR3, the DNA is TGTGCCAGCAGGAGCGGGTTACGCACAGATACGCAGTATTTT.

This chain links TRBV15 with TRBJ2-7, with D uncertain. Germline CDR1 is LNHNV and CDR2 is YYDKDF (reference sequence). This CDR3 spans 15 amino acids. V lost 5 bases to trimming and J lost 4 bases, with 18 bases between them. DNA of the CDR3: TGTGCCACCAGCCCGACACACCTTCCCCCTTACGAGCAGTACTTC. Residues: CATSPTHLPPYEQYF.

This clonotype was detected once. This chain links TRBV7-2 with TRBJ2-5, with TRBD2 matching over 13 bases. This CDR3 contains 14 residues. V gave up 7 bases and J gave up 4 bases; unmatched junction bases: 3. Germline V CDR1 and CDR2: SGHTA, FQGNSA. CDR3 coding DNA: TGTGCCAGCACAACTAGCGGGGGGGCAGAGACCCAGTACTTC. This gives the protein CASTTSGGAETQYF.

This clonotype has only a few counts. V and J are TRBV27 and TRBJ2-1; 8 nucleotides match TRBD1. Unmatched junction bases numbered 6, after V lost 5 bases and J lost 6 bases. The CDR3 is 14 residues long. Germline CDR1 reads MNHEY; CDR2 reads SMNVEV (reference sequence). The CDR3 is CASSRRGTGNEQFF. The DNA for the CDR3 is TGTGCCAGCAGTCGCAGAGGGACAGGCAATGAGCAGTTCTTC.

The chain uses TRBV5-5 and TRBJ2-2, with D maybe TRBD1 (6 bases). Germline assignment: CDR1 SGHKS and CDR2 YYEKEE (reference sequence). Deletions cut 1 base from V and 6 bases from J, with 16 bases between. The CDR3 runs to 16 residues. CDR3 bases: TGTGCCAGCAGCTTGTACGCGACAGGAGAGGCCGGGGAGCTGTTTTTT. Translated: CASSLYATGEAGELFF.

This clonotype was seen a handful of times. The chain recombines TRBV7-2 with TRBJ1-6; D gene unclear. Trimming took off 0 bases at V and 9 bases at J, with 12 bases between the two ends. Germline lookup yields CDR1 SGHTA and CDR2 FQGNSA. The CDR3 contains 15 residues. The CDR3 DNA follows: TGTGCCAGCAGCTTAGCGGCAGTTGTACGTTCACCCCTCCACTTT. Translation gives CASSLAAVVRSPLHF.

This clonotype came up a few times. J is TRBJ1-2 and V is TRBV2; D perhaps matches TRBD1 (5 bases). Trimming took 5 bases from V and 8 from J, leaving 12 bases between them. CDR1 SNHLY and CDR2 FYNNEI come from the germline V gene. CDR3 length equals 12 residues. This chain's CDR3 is CASSRDRSGYTF. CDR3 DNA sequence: TGTGCCAGCAGTCGTGACAGAAGCGGCTACACCTTC.

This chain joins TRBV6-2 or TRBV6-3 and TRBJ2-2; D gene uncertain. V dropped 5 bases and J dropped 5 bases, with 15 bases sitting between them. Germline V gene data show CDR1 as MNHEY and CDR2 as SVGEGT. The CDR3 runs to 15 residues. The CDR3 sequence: CASSNARTGTGELFF. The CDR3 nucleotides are TGTGCCAGCAGTAATGCCCGTACCGGGACCGGGGAGCTGTTTTTT.

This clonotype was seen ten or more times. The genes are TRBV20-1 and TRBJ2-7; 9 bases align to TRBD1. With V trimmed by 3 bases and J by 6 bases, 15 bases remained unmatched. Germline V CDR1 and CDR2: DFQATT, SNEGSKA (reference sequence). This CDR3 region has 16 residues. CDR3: CSASGIGGTGRGEQYF. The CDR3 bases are TGCAGTGCTAGTGGAATTGGGGGGACAGGGAGAGGCGAGCAGTACTTC.

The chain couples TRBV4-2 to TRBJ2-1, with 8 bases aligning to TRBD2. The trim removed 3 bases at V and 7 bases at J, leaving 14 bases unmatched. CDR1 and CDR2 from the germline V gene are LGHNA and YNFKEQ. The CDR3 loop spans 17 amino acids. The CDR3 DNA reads TGTGCCAGCAGCCAGTATTACGGGGGGGCCGCAAGAAATGAGCAGTTCTTC. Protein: CASSQYYGGAARNEQFF.

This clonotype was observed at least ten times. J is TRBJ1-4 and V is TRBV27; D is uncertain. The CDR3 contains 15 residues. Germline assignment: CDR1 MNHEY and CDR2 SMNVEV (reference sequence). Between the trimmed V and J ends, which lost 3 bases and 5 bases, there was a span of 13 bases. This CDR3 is CASSFMPDRNEKLFF. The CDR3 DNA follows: TGTGCCAGCAGTTTCATGCCAGACCGAAATGAAAAACTGTTTTTT.

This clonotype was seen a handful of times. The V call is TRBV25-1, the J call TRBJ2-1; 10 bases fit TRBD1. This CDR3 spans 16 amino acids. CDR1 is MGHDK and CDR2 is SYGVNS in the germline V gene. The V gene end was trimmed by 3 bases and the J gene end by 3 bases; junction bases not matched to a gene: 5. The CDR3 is CASSDSGTGVYNEQFF. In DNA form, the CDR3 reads TGTGCCAGCAGTGACTCCGGGACAGGGGTCTACAATGAGCAGTTCTTC.

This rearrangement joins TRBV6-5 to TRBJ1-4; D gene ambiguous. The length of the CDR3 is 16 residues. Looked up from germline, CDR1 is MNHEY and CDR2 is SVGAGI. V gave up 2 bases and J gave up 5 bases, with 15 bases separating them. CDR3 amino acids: CASSYPAGRSNEKLFF. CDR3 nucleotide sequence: TGTGCCAGCAGTTACCCGGCAGGTCGTTCGAATGAAAAACTGTTTTTT.

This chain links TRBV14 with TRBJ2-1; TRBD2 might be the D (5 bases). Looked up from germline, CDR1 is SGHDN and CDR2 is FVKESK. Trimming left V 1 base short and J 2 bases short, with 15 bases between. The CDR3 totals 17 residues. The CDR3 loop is CASSQAFRAGPYNEQFF. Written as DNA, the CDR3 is TGTGCCAGCAGCCAAGCGTTCCGCGCGGGCCCCTACAATGAGCAGTTCTTC.

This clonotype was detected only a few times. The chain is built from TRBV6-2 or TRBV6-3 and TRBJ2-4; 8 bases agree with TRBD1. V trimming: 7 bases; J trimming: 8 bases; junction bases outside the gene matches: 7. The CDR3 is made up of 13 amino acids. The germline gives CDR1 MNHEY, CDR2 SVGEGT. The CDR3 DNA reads TGTGCCAGCACAAGGACAGGGAGTGACATTCAGTACTTC. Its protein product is CASTRTGSDIQYF.

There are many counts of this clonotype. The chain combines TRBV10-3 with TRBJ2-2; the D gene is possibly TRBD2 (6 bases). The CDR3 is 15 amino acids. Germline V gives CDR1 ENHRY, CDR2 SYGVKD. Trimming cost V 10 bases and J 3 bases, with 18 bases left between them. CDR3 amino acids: CATHLEGKHTGELFF. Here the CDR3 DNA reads TGTGCCACCCATTTGGAGGGGAAACACACCGGGGAGCTGTTTTTT.

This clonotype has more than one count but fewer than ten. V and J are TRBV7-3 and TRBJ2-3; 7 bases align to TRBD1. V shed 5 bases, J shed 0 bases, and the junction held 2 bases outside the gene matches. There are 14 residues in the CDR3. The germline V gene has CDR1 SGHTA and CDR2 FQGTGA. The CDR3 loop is CASSKGASTDTQYF. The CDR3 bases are TGTGCCAGCAGCAAGGGGGCAAGCACAGATACGCAGTATTTT.

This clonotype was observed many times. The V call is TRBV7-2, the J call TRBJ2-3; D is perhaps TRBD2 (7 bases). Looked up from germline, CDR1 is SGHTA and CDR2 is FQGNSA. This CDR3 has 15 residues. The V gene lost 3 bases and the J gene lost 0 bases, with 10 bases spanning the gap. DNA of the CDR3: TGTGCCAGCAGCTTTCGGGGGGCAAGCACAGATACGCAGTATTTT. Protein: CASSFRGASTDTQYF.

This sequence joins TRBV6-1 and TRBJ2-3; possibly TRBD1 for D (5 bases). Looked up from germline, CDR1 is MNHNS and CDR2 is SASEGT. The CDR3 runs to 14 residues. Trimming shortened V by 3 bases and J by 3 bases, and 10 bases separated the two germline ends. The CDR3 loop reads CASSDMGPTDTQYF. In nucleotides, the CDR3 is TGTGCCAGCAGTGATATGGGGCCGACAGATACGCAGTATTTT.

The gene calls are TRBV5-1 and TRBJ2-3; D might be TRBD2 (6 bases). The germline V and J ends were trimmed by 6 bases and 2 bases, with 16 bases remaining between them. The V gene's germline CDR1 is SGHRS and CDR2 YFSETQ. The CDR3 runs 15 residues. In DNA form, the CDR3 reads TGCGCCAGCACCTTCTGGGGGGAGAACACAGATACGCAGTATTTT. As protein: CASTFWGENTDTQYF.